Listed below are T cell receptor beta chains from one sample, sequenced in a study of vaccination effects on CD4 cells after COVID-19. These receptors have no identified antigens. Sequencing used immunoSEQ multiplex PCR; TCRdb keeps in-frame clones, though not all of them. This table holds tens of thousands of clones, roughly 80% found once. Sequencing used CD4+ T cells from PBMCs cultured without peptide, obtained before COVID-19 vaccination. All receptors derive from a human donor who received a COVID-19 vaccine. Each CDR3 is given with its conserved first and last residue. The D gene is left open where the match is weak. Some rows mark clone size as missing; the rest say once, few, many or name a class of expanded clone.

clone_size: few; j_call: TRBJ2-2; d_call: -; v_call: TRBV11-2; cdr3_aa: CASSLRYTGELFF; cdr3_nt: TGTGCCAGCAGCCTTAGATACACCGGGGAGCTGTTTTTT
clone_size: -; j_call: TRBJ1-1; d_call: -; v_call: TRBV2; cdr3_aa: CASREPGRGGTEAFF; cdr3_nt: TGTGCCAGCAGGGAACCGGGCAGGGGAGGAACTGAAGCTTTCTTT
clone_size: -; j_call: TRBJ2-5; d_call: TRBD2; v_call: TRBV7-8; cdr3_aa: CASSKRGASGGQETQYF; cdr3_nt: TGTGCCAGCAGCAAAAGGGGTGCTAGCGGGGGACAAGAGACCCAGTACTTC
clone_size: -; j_call: TRBJ2-3; d_call: TRBD1; v_call: TRBV9; cdr3_aa: CASSKTGDEADTQYF; cdr3_nt: TGTGCCAGCAGCAAGACAGGGGATGAAGCAGATACGCAGTATTTT
clone_size: few; j_call: TRBJ1-2; d_call: -; v_call: TRBV7-9; cdr3_aa: CASSLVQNYGYTF; cdr3_nt: TGTGCCAGCAGCTTAGTACAGAACTATGGCTACACCTTC
clone_size: -; j_call: TRBJ1-5; d_call: TRBD1; v_call: TRBV6-5; cdr3_aa: CASTTGGVQPQHF; cdr3_nt: TGTGCCAGCACCACAGGGGGGGTCCAGCCCCAGCATTTT
clone_size: once; j_call: TRBJ2-1; d_call: -; v_call: TRBV21-1; cdr3_aa: CASSKEGPRDNNNIISYNEQFF; cdr3_nt: TGTGCCAGCAGCAAAGAGGGACCTAGGGACAATAACAACATCATATCCTACAATGAGCAGTTCTTC
clone_size: -; j_call: TRBJ2-5; d_call: -; v_call: TRBV6-2/TRBV6-3; cdr3_aa: CASSPDIGGKNTQETQYF; cdr3_nt: TGTGCCAGCAGCCCTGACATCGGGGGAAAAAACACACAAGAGACCCAGTACTTC
clone_size: few; j_call: TRBJ1-3; d_call: -; v_call: TRBV19; cdr3_aa: CASSSQDVPGNTIYF; cdr3_nt: TGTGCCAGTAGTAGCCAAGATGTTCCTGGAAACACCATATATTTT
clone_size: -; j_call: TRBJ2-5; d_call: TRBD2; v_call: TRBV6-5; cdr3_aa: CASKRGGQETQYF; cdr3_nt: TGTGCCAGCAAGCGGGGGGGTCAAGAGACCCAGTACTTC
clone_size: -; j_call: TRBJ2-5; d_call: -; v_call: TRBV7-2; cdr3_aa: CASSQVHRMGLETQYF; cdr3_nt: TGTGCCAGCAGCCAGGTTCACAGGATGGGGTTGGAGACCCAGTACTTC
clone_size: -; j_call: TRBJ1-1; d_call: TRBD1; v_call: TRBV5-1; cdr3_aa: CASSLQGAGKVNTEAFF; cdr3_nt: TGCGCCAGCAGCTTACAGGGGGCTGGAAAAGTGAACACTGAAGCTTTCTTT
clone_size: few; j_call: TRBJ2-6; d_call: -; v_call: TRBV4-1; cdr3_aa: CASSWRGGANVLTF; cdr3_nt: TGCGCCAGCTCCTGGAGAGGCGGGGCCAACGTCCTGACTTTC
clone_size: -; j_call: TRBJ1-3; d_call: -; v_call: TRBV2; cdr3_aa: CASKRARERSGNTIYF; cdr3_nt: TGTGCCAGCAAAAGGGCCAGGGAGCGCTCTGGAAACACCATATATTTT
clone_size: -; j_call: TRBJ1-4; d_call: -; v_call: TRBV18; cdr3_aa: CASSQRHNEKLFF; cdr3_nt: TGTGCCAGCTCACAGAGGCATAATGAAAAACTGTTTTTT
clone_size: -; j_call: TRBJ2-5; d_call: TRBD1; v_call: TRBV24-1; cdr3_aa: CATSDLGADRDGQETQYF; cdr3_nt: TGTGCCACCAGTGATTTGGGGGCTGACAGGGACGGGCAAGAGACCCAGTACTTC
clone_size: -; j_call: TRBJ2-6; d_call: TRBD1; v_call: TRBV5-6; cdr3_aa: CASSWTGDSGANVLTF; cdr3_nt: TGTGCCAGCAGCTGGACAGGGGACTCTGGGGCCAACGTCCTGACTTTC
clone_size: -; j_call: TRBJ2-3; d_call: -; v_call: TRBV6-4; cdr3_aa: CATGVSSGHTDTQYF; cdr3_nt: TGTGCCACCGGCGTTAGTAGCGGACACACAGATACGCAGTATTTT
clone_size: -; j_call: TRBJ1-2; d_call: -; v_call: TRBV2; cdr3_aa: CASTGAVNYGYTF; cdr3_nt: TGTGCCAGCACAGGGGCGGTCAACTATGGCTACACCTTC
clone_size: -; j_call: TRBJ1-2; d_call: -; v_call: TRBV6-5; cdr3_aa: CASTALAVHGYTF; cdr3_nt: TGTGCCAGCACCGCCCTGGCGGTACATGGCTACACCTTC
clone_size: -; j_call: TRBJ2-5; d_call: -; v_call: TRBV11-3; cdr3_aa: CASSPSRGAETQYF; cdr3_nt: TGTGCCAGCAGCCCTAGTCGAGGGGCAGAGACCCAGTACTTC
clone_size: -; j_call: TRBJ1-2; d_call: -; v_call: TRBV6-2/TRBV6-3; cdr3_aa: CASSSYAGARGYGYTF; cdr3_nt: TGTGCCAGCAGTTCTTACGCCGGGGCTCGTGGCTATGGCTACACCTTC
clone_size: -; j_call: TRBJ2-3; d_call: TRBD2; v_call: TRBV4-1; cdr3_aa: CASTPAGEPDTQYF; cdr3_nt: TGCGCCAGCACCCCAGCGGGGGAGCCAGATACGCAGTATTTT
clone_size: few; j_call: TRBJ1-2; d_call: TRBD1; v_call: TRBV18; cdr3_aa: CASSPGRGPAGYTF; cdr3_nt: TGTGCCAGCTCACCAGGCAGGGGGCCCGCTGGCTACACCTTC
clone_size: -; j_call: TRBJ1-2; d_call: -; v_call: TRBV6-5; cdr3_aa: CASSRQSNYGYTF; cdr3_nt: TGTGCCAGCAGTCGACAGAGTAACTATGGCTACACCTTC
clone_size: -; j_call: TRBJ1-1; d_call: TRBD1; v_call: TRBV5-3; cdr3_aa: CARSFYRGKNTEAFF; cdr3_nt: TGTGCCAGAAGCTTCTACAGGGGAAAGAACACTGAAGCTTTCTTT
clone_size: once; j_call: TRBJ2-3; d_call: -; v_call: TRBV6-5; cdr3_aa: CASRRGDPSTDTQYF; cdr3_nt: TGTGCCAGCAGGAGGGGGGATCCTAGCACAGATACGCAGTATTTT
clone_size: -; j_call: TRBJ1-2; d_call: -; v_call: TRBV6-5; cdr3_aa: CASKRGHNYGYTF; cdr3_nt: TGTGCCAGCAAGCGGGGACACAACTATGGCTACACCTTC
clone_size: -; j_call: TRBJ1-4; d_call: TRBD1; v_call: TRBV3-1/TRBV3-2; cdr3_aa: CASSPPPARGNEKLFF; cdr3_nt: TGTGCCAGCAGCCCTCCCCCGGCCAGGGGGAATGAAAAACTGTTTTTT
clone_size: -; j_call: TRBJ2-5; d_call: TRBD2; v_call: TRBV5-4; cdr3_aa: CASSSKRLAGGRAPETQYF; cdr3_nt: TGTGCCAGCAGCTCTAAACGTCTGGCCGGGGGGAGGGCCCCAGAGACCCAGTACTTC
clone_size: once; j_call: TRBJ1-5; d_call: -; v_call: TRBV5-6; cdr3_aa: CASSLRGAGSNQPQHF; cdr3_nt: TGTGCCAGCAGCTTGAGGGGAGCGGGTAGCAATCAGCCCCAGCATTTT
clone_size: -; j_call: TRBJ2-6; d_call: -; v_call: TRBV30; cdr3_aa: CAWITRGSGANVLTF; cdr3_nt: TGTGCCTGGATTACTCGGGGGTCTGGGGCCAACGTCCTGACTTTC
clone_size: -; j_call: TRBJ2-1; d_call: TRBD2; v_call: TRBV4-1; cdr3_aa: CASSQEGTSGGIDEQFF; cdr3_nt: TGCGCCAGCAGCCAAGAAGGAACTAGCGGGGGGATCGATGAGCAGTTCTTC
clone_size: few; j_call: TRBJ1-5; d_call: -; v_call: TRBV5-8; cdr3_aa: CASSSWGSNQPQHF; cdr3_nt: TGTGCCAGCAGCTCATGGGGTAGCAATCAGCCCCAGCATTTT
clone_size: -; j_call: TRBJ1-1; d_call: -; v_call: TRBV7-3; cdr3_aa: CASSTGVSTEAFF; cdr3_nt: TGTGCCAGCAGCACTGGGGTCAGCACTGAAGCTTTCTTT
clone_size: -; j_call: TRBJ1-6; d_call: TRBD1; v_call: TRBV4-3; cdr3_aa: CASSQGQGGSPLHF; cdr3_nt: TGCGCCAGCAGCCAAGGACAGGGGGGTTCACCCCTCCACTTT
clone_size: few; j_call: TRBJ1-5; d_call: TRBD1; v_call: TRBV14; cdr3_aa: CASSPRQGVINQPQHF; cdr3_nt: TGTGCCAGCAGTCCTCGACAGGGGGTAATCAATCAGCCCCAGCATTTT
clone_size: -; j_call: TRBJ2-5; d_call: TRBD1; v_call: TRBV5-1; cdr3_aa: CASSPGTGGETQYF; cdr3_nt: TGCGCCAGCAGCCCCGGGACAGGGGGAGAGACCCAGTACTTC
clone_size: -; j_call: TRBJ1-1; d_call: -; v_call: TRBV7-3; cdr3_aa: CASSLNPGVTEAFF; cdr3_nt: TGTGCCAGCAGCTTAAACCCGGGGGTTACTGAAGCTTTCTTT
clone_size: -; j_call: TRBJ1-6; d_call: -; v_call: TRBV7-2; cdr3_aa: CASSLAKGNSPLHF; cdr3_nt: TGTGCCAGCAGCTTAGCGAAGGGGAATTCACCCCTCCACTTT
clone_size: few; j_call: TRBJ2-2; d_call: TRBD2; v_call: TRBV5-4; cdr3_aa: CASSLGLVGAGELFF; cdr3_nt: TGTGCCAGCAGCCTCGGACTAGTTGGGGCAGGGGAGCTGTTTTTT
clone_size: -; j_call: TRBJ2-2; d_call: TRBD1; v_call: TRBV6-5; cdr3_aa: CASGWAGGTGELFF; cdr3_nt: TGTGCCAGCGGTTGGGCAGGGGGAACCGGGGAGCTGTTTTTT
clone_size: -; j_call: TRBJ1-4; d_call: -; v_call: TRBV7-8; cdr3_aa: CASSLLGLFGEKLFF; cdr3_nt: TGTGCCAGCAGCTTACTGGGACTTTTTGGTGAAAAACTGTTTTTT